The entry below gives a single TCR beta chain sequence along with its context. What it recognizes is unknown. The run of the v3.0 immunoSEQ assay was at survey level. Sequencing of each sample targeted 40,000-50,000 T-cell genomes. Profiling relied on immunoSEQ multiplex PCR, and the TCRdb table lists in-frame clones only, not all of them. Of some 18,000 clones detected, roughly 80% appear once; the ten largest clones hold roughly a sixth. Germline CDR1 MNHEY, CDR2 SVGAGI. V was cut by 9 bases and J by 0 bases, with 9 bases left in between. The CDR3 contains 14 residues. This specimen comes from a study of long-term antiretroviral therapy in people with HIV. The wider study: Collection dates of the earliest samples fall about a decade before the 2015 immediate-ART recommendation. Broader study findings: Dominance of pre-ART expanded clones persisted, fluctuating and often declining after ART. The study lacked data on ART adherence, viral resistance or therapy changes.

Sequenced here: unsorted PBMCs, sampled 0.6 years after starting antiretroviral therapy. The clonotype comes from a woman aged 18-29 years with HIV. The chain employs TRBV6-5 and TRBJ2-6, with D possibly matching TRBD2 (6 bases). The CDR3 region is CASGDSSGANVLTF. Written as DNA, the CDR3 is TGTGCCAGTGGGGACTCCTCTGGGGCCAACGTCCTGACTTTC.